Following are 7 T cell receptor beta chains from one sample sequenced in a study of T-cell reconstitution after alpha-beta-depleted transplantation in children (dated by TCRdb to 2016 to 2017). This sample's treatment or condition label indicates: allogeneic hematopoietic cell transplantation with graft depleted of TCRalphabeta T cells and CD19 B cells. Libraries were made using PCR. The sequencer was an Illumina HiSeq 2500. To normalize quantification of the TCRbeta repertoire, the TCR libraries were built with molecular barcoding that relied on unique molecular identifiers. TCRdb reworked the public reads: Q25 trimming with fastp, MiXCR clone assembly, productive beta chains retained. Each CDR3 protein appears once, grouped with its most common genes and DNA. Recorded for this sample are 800,000 to 1,000,000 distinct CDR3 sequences; about 29% of them occurred a single time. Clones ranked in the top ten supply over 25% of the sample.

The sample here was PBMCs, mostly from graft donor cells, taken 360 days after TCRalphabeta/CD19-depleted stem cell transplant. Receptor source: a boy younger than two who had a stem cell transplant for SCID, so the T cells may come from the graft donor.

This clonotype was observed at least ten times. V gene TRBV6-1 combines with J gene TRBJ1-1; a weak D match, TRBD1 (5 bases). CDR1 and CDR2 (germline): MNHNS, SASEGT. The CDR3 totals 13 residues. Deletions cut 9 bases from V and 4 bases from J, with 15 bases between. This CDR3 reads CASSRGRGTEAFF. The CDR3 DNA is TGTGCCAGTAGTAGAGGTAGGGGCACTGAAGCTTTCTTT.

This clonotype occurred a few times. The chain is built from TRBV5-1 and TRBJ2-3, with D perhaps matching TRBD1 (6 bases). CDR1 is SGHRS, CDR2 YFSETQ, per germline. This CDR3 has 15 amino acids. The V gene lost 0 bases and the J gene lost 4 bases, with 12 bases spanning the gap. CDR3 bases: TGCGCCAGCAGCTTGGCCTTCAGGGGTGCAGATACGCAGTATTTT. Translation gives CASSLAFRGADTQYF.

This clonotype showed up just a few times. The chain employs TRBV29-1 and TRBJ2-7; TRBD1 matches at 7 bases. Trimming took 0 bases from V and 5 from J; bases not matched to a gene: 1. The CDR3 covers 12 residues. The germline V gene encodes CDR1 SQVTM and CDR2 ANQGSEA. CDR3 sequence: CSVEEQGDEQYF. CDR3 DNA: TGCAGCGTTGAAGAGCAGGGGGACGAGCAGTACTTC.

There are a few counts of this clonotype. The chain recombines TRBV12-3 or TRBV12-4 with TRBJ2-2; perhaps D is TRBD1 or TRBD2 (6 bases each). There are 17 residues in the CDR3. The V gene lost 0 bases and the J gene lost 5 bases, with 16 bases spanning the gap. CDR3 residues: CASSLAGGHTDTGELFF. CDR3 coding DNA: TGTGCCAGCAGTTTAGCGGGGGGCCATACTGATACCGGGGAGCTGTTTTTT.

The chain links TRBV4-1 to TRBJ2-5; 11 nucleotides match TRBD1. The CDR3 covers 15 residues. With V trimmed by 6 bases and J by 4 bases, 7 bases remained unmatched. CDR1 is MGHRA and CDR2 is YSYEKL in the germline V gene. CDR3 residues: CASSYGQGAGETQYF. CDR3 bases: TGCGCCAGCAGTTACGGACAGGGGGCTGGAGAGACCCAGTACTTC.

This clonotype appeared a few times. The chain's CDR3 is CAAGQGGFTEAFF. The CDR3 bases are TGTGCCGCCGGACAGGGCGGTTTCACTGAAGCTTTCTTT. This chain connects TRBV10-3 to TRBJ1-1; the match to TRBD1 covers 8 bases. Germline trimming cut 11 bases from V and 4 bases from J; bases unmatched to any gene: 9. Germline V gives CDR1 ENHRY, CDR2 SYGVKD. This CDR3 contains 13 residues.

V and J are TRBV9 and TRBJ1-2, with D possibly being TRBD1 (5 bases). The CDR3 is 13 amino acids. The germline V and J ends were trimmed by 7 bases and 6 bases, with 16 bases remaining between them. CDR1 SGDLS and CDR2 YYNGEE come from the germline V gene. CDR3 region: CASQAGGGHGYTF. In DNA, the CDR3 is TGTGCCAGCCAAGCTGGCGGGGGTCATGGCTACACCTTC.